Each of the 13 T cell receptor beta chains below was sequenced from the same sample in a study of CD8+CD57+ T cells in acquired aplastic anemia. Researchers used genomic DNA as the template to profile TCR beta VDJ and CDR3. TCRdb redid the calling of the reads with MiXCR, one entry per CDR3 protein. The data contain 74,000 or so distinct CDR3 sequences, 45% to 55% of them seen just once; the ten biggest clones take up around 8.3%. The sequenced material came from sorted CD4+, CD8+, or CD8+CD57+ T cells (not recorded which) from PBMCs. All receptors derive from a human donor in good health, serving as a control.

CDR3 nucleotide sequence: TGTGCCAGCAGCTTAATTGGAAATGAGCAGTTCTTC. This translates into CASSLIGNEQFF. The chain employs TRBV7-3 and TRBJ2-1; D call uncertain. Trimming took 1 base from V and 7 from J, leaving 5 bases between them. The CDR3 is 12 amino acids. Germline V gene sequence: CDR1 SGHTA, CDR2 FQGTGA.

The rearrangement joins TRBV19 to TRBJ2-5; 8 positions agree with TRBD2. The CDR3 has 13 residues. V dropped 5 bases and J dropped 4; count of bases not matched to a gene: 3. Per the germline V gene, CDR1 is LNHDA and CDR2 is SQIVND (reference sequence). The CDR3 sequence is CASSFRGGETQYF. In DNA form, the CDR3 reads TGTGCCAGTAGTTTCCGGGGGGGAGAGACCCAGTACTTC.

This chain connects TRBV25-1 to TRBJ1-2; D is perhaps TRBD1 (5 bases). The CDR3 has 13 residues. V was clipped by 3 bases and J by 8 bases, with 13 bases between them. The germline gives CDR1 MGHDK, CDR2 SYGVNS. Here the CDR3 reads CASSDFFRDGYTF. The CDR3 DNA sequence: TGTGCCAGCAGTGACTTCTTCAGGGACGGCTACACCTTC.

This clonotype was seen ten or more times. The V call is TRBV3-1, the J call TRBJ2-3; D not resolved. CDR3 length equals 16 residues. V was trimmed by 0 bases and J by 3 bases, leaving 13 bases between them. CDR1 LGHDT and CDR2 YNNKEL come from the germline V gene (reference sequence). In nucleotides, the CDR3 is TGTGCCAGCAGCCAAGACGAGGCGGCTGGAACAGATACGCAGTATTTT. Residues: CASSQDEAAGTDTQYF.

This clonotype was seen at least ten times. The rearrangement uses TRBV4-1 and TRBJ1-6; D call uncertain. Trimming left V 1 base short and J 8 bases short, with 12 bases between. Germline V gene data show CDR1 as MGHRA and CDR2 as YSYEKL. This CDR3 is 15 amino acids long. CDR3 bases: TGCGCCAGCAGCCAAGTAGATGCAGTAGATTCACCCCTCCACTTT. Translation gives CASSQVDAVDSPLHF.

This clonotype is deemed medium-sized (0.01 to 0.1%). V gene TRBV29-1 combines with J gene TRBJ1-1; D is uncertain. V dropped 3 bases and J dropped 1 base, with 9 bases sitting between them. CDR3 length: 13 amino acids. CDR1 is SQVTM and CDR2 is ANQGSEA in the germline V gene. The CDR3 here is CSVELGWNTEAFF. The CDR3 region has the DNA TGCAGCGTTGAGTTAGGGTGGAACACTGAAGCTTTCTTT.

V gene TRBV4-3 combines with J gene TRBJ1-1; no clear D. The CDR3 loop spans 16 amino acids. Germline CDR1 and CDR2: LGHNA and YSLEER. V shed 4 bases and J shed 0 bases, with 15 bases lying between them. The CDR3 sequence: CASSPSSGHVNTEAFF. CDR3 nucleotides: TGCGCCAGCAGCCCTAGCAGCGGCCACGTGAACACTGAAGCTTTCTTT.

The CDR3 reads CSARVVPTGVQETQYF. The CDR3 coding sequence is TGCAGTGCTAGAGTCGTCCCGACAGGGGTCCAAGAGACCCAGTACTTC. V is TRBV20-1 and J is TRBJ2-5; 8 bases fit TRBD1. Germline assignment: CDR1 DFQATT and CDR2 SNEGSKA (reference sequence). Germline trimming cut 1 base from V and 1 base from J; bases unmatched to any gene: 8. The CDR3 has 16 amino acids.

The CDR3 DNA follows: TGTGCCAGCAGTGCAGACATCGCCAAGCGGACCTACGAGCAGTACGTC. Translated, it gives CASSADIAKRTYEQYV. The V call is TRBV25-1, the J call TRBJ2-7, with TRBD2 as a possible D gene (5 bases). The V end was cut by 4 bases, the J end by 2 bases, with 18 bases between. From germline, CDR1 is MGHDK and CDR2 SYGVNS. The CDR3 runs 16 residues.

This rearrangement joins TRBV10-3 to TRBJ1-1; D remains unclear. Germline V CDR1 and CDR2: ENHRY, SYGVKD. The CDR3 totals 11 residues. Trimming removed 4 bases from V and 11 bases from J, with 11 bases in between. In DNA form, the CDR3 reads TGTGCCATCAGTGGGGGTATTAGTGCTTTCTTT. Translated, it gives CAISGGISAFF.

This rearrangement joins TRBV10-3 to TRBJ1-5, with unresolved D. The CDR3 is 13 residues long. Trimming took 5 bases from V and 2 from J, leaving 7 bases between them. Looked up from germline, CDR1 is ENHRY and CDR2 is SYGVKD. CDR3: CAISREGNQPQHF. CDR3 in DNA: TGTGCCATCAGTAGAGAGGGCAATCAGCCCCAGCATTTT.

The chain couples TRBV2 to TRBJ2-1; 12 bases map to TRBD2. The J segment lost 4 bases and the V segment lost 2 bases, leaving 3 bases of the junction unmatched. The CDR3 covers 16 residues. Per the germline V gene, CDR1 is SNHLY and CDR2 is FYNNEI. CDR3 DNA sequence: TGTGCCAGCAGTGAAAGACTAGCGGGGGTTTACAATGAGCAGTTCTTC. Translation: CASSERLAGVYNEQFF.

Concerning this clonotype: The conserved phenylalanine or tryptophan is not found at the CDR3 terminus, so this likely reflects a read error. CDR3 sequence reads: CASSLAWGNSYEQYS. DNA of the CDR3: TGTGCCAGCAGCTTAGCGTGGGGCAACTCCTACGAGCAGTACTCC. J is TRBJ2-7 and V is TRBV2; D is tentatively TRBD1 or TRBD2 (5 bases each). The CDR3 spans 15 residues. Trimming removed 6 bases from V and 0 bases from J, with 15 bases in between. CDR1 is SNHLY, CDR2 FYNNEI, per germline.